The T cell receptor (beta chain) under discussion was sequenced for a study of cytomegalovirus exposure and HLA in healthy donors. The PCR employed 60 Vbeta primers together with 13 Jbeta primers. Sequenced by immunoSEQ multiplex PCR; TCRdb stores in-frame clones only, minus some. This sample has 120,000 or so clones, with 80% found just once. This clonotype was obtained from a man under 40 in good health and CMV-seropositive. Sequencing input: PBMCs.

The CDR3 is CASSFTSGTTSYEQYF. The CDR3 DNA reads TGCGCCAGCAGCTTTACTAGCGGGACCACCTCCTACGAGCAGTACTTC. V gene TRBV5-1 combines with J gene TRBJ2-5; 10 bases match TRBD2. The DNA end is a closer match to TRBJ2-7, so the J assignment may be wrong. The germline V gene encodes CDR1 SGHRS and CDR2 YFSETQ. This CDR3 comprises 16 residues.